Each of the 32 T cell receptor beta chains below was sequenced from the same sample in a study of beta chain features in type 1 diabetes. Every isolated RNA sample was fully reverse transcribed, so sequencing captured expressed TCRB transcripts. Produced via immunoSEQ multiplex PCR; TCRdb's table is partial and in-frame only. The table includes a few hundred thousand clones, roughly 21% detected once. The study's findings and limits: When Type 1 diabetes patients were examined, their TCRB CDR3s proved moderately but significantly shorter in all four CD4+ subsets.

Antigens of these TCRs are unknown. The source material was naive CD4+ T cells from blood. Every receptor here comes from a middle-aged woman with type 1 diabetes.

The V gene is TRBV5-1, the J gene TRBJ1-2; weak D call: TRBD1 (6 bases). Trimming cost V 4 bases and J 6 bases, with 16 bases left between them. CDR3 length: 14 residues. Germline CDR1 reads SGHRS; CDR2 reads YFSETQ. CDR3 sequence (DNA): TGCGCCAGCAGCCGCAGGGTGAGGGGGAATGGCTACACCTTC. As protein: CASSRRVRGNGYTF. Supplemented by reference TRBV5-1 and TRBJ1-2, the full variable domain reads KAGVTQTPRYLIKTRGQQVTLSCSPISGHRSVSWYQQTPGQGLQFLFEYFSETQRNKGNFPGRFSGRQFSNSRSEMNVSTLELGDSALYLCASSRRVRGNGYTFGSGTRLTVV.

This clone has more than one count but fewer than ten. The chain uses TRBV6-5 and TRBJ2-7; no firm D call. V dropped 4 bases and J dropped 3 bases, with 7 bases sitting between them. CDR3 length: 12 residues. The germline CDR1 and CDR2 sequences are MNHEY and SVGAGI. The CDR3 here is CASSSLIYEQYF. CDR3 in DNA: TGTGCCAGCAGTTCTCTAATCTACGAGCAGTACTTC.

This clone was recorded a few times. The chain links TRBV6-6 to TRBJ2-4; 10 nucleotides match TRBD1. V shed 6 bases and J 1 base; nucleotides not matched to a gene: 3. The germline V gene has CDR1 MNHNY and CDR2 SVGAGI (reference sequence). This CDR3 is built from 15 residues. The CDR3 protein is CASRRTGGAKNIQYF. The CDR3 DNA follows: TGTGCCAGCAGAAGGACAGGGGGGGCCAAAAACATTCAGTACTTC.

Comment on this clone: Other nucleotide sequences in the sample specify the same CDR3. The CDR3, as DNA: TGCAGCGTTGTGACAGCCTTAAACACTGAAGCTTTCTTT. Residues: CSVVTALNTEAFF. This sequence joins TRBV29-1 and TRBJ1-1, with TRBD1 as a possible D gene (5 bases). V was trimmed by 4 bases and J by 2 bases, leaving 11 bases between them. The CDR3 runs 13 residues. Germline assignment: CDR1 SQVTM and CDR2 ANQGSEA. The variable domain in full, completed from reference TRBV29-1 and TRBJ1-1, reads SAVISQKPSRDICQRGTSLTIQCQVDSQVTMMFWYRQQPGQSLTLIATANQGSEATYESGFVIDKFPISRPNLTFSTLTVSNMSPEDSSIYLCSVVTALNTEAFFGQGTRLTVV.

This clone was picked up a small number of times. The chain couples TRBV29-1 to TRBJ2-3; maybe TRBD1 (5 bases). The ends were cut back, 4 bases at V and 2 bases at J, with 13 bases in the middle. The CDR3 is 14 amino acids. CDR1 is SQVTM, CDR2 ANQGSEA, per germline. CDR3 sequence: CSVGGPGFTDTQYF. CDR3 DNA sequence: TGCAGCGTTGGGGGCCCCGGATTCACAGATACGCAGTATTTT.

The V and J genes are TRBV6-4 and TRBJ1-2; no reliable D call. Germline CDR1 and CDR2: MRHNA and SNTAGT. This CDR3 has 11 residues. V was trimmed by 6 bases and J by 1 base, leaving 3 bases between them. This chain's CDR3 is CASSNNYGYTF. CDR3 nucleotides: TGTGCCAGCAGCAATAACTATGGCTACACCTTC.

The CDR3 loop is CAITREGYMNEQFF. The CDR3 nucleotides read TGTGCCATCACGCGGGAGGGATATATGAATGAGCAGTTCTTC. The rearrangement links TRBV10-3 to TRBJ2-1; 9 nucleotides agree with TRBD2. The CDR3 is 14 amino acids. Germline values: CDR1 ENHRY, CDR2 SYGVKD. The ends lost 7 bases at V and 7 bases at J; junction bases unmatched: 8.

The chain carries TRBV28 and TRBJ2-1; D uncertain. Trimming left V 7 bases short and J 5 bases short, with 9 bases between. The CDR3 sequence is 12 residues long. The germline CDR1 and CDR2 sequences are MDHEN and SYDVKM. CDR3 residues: CASTTNNNEQFF. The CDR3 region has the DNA TGTGCCAGCACAACTAACAACAATGAGCAGTTCTTC.

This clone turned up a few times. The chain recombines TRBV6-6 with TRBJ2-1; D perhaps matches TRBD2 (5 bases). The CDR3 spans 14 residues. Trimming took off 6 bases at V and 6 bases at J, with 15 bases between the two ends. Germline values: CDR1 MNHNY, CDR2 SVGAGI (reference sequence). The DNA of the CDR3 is TGTGCCAGCAGCCGGGATCTCGCGAGCAATGAGCAGTTCTTC. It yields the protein CASSRDLASNEQFF.

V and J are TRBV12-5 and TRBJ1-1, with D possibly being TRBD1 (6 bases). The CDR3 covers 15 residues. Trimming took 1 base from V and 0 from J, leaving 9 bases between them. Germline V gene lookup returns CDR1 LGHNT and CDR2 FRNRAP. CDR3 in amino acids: CASGLGTGLNTEAFF. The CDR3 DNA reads TGTGCTAGTGGTTTGGGAACAGGGCTGAACACTGAAGCTTTCTTT.

CDR3: CASSAGQGATNEKLFF. The CDR3 region has the DNA TGTGCCAGCAGCGCTGGACAGGGGGCAACTAATGAAAAACTGTTTTTT. V gene TRBV7-9 combines with J gene TRBJ1-4, with 10 bases fitting TRBD1. Germline V gene sequence: CDR1 SEHNR, CDR2 FQNEAQ (reference sequence). J was trimmed by 0 bases and V by 5 bases; bases with no gene match: 3. CDR3 length: 16 amino acids.

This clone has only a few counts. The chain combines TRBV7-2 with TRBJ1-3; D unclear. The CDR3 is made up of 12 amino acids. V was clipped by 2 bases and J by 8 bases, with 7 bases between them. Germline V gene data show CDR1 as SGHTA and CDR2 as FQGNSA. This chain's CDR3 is CASSLTRDTIYF. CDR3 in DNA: TGTGCCAGCAGCTTAACTAGGGACACCATATATTTT.

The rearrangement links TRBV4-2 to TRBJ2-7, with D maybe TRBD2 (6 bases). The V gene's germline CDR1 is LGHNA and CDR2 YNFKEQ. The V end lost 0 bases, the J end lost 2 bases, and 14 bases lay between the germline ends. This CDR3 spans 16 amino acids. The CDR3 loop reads CASSQDGAGTPYEQYF. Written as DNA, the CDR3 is TGTGCCAGCAGCCAAGATGGGGCAGGGACTCCCTACGAGCAGTACTTC.

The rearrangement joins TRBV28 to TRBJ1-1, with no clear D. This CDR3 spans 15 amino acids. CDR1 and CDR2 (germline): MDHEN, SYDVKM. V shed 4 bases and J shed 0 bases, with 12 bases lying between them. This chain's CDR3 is CASSSTRQMNTEAFF. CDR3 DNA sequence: TGTGCCAGCAGTTCCACACGCCAAATGAACACTGAAGCTTTCTTT.

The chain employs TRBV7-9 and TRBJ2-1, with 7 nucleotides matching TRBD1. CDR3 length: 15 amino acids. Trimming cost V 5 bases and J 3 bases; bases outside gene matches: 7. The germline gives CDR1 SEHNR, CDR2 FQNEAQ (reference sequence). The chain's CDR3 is CASSPPTGFYNEQFF. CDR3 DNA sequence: TGTGCCAGCAGCCCTCCGACAGGGTTCTACAATGAGCAGTTCTTC.

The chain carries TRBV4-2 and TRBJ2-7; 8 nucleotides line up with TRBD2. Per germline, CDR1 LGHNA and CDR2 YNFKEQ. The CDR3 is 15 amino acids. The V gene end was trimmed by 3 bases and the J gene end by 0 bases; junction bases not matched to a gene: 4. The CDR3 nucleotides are TGTGCCAGCAGCCAGGGACTAGATCCCTCCTACGAGCAGTACTTC. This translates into CASSQGLDPSYEQYF.

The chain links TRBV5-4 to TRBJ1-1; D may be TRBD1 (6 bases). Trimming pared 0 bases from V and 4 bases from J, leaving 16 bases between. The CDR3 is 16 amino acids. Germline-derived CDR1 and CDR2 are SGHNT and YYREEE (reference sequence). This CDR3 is CASSLDLRGPSTEAFF. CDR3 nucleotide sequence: TGTGCCAGCAGCTTGGACCTCAGGGGACCGAGCACTGAAGCTTTCTTT. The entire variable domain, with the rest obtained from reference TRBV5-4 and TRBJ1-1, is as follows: ETGVTQSPTHLIKTRGQQVTLRCSSQSGHNTVSWYQQALGQGPQFIFQYYREEENGRGNFPPRFSGLQFPNYSSELNVNALELDDSALYLCASSLDLRGPSTEAFFGQGTRLTVV.

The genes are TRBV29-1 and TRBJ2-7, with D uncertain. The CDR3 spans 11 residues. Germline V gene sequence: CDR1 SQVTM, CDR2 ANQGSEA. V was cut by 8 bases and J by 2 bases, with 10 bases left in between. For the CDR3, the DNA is TGCAGCTGGGCCGCAGCCTACGAGCAGTACTTC. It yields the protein CSWAAAYEQYF.

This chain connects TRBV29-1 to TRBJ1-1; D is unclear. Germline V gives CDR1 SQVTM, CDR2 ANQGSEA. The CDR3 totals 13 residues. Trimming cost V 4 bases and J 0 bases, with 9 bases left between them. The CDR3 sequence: CSVVRRLNTEAFF. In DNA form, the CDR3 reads TGCAGCGTTGTGCGGCGACTGAACACTGAAGCTTTCTTT.

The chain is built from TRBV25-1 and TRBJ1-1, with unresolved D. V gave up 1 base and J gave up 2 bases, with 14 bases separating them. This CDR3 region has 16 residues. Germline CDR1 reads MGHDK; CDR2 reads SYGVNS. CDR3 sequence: CASSELSGLGNTEAFF. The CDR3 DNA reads TGTGCCAGCAGTGAATTGAGCGGGCTTGGCAACACTGAAGCTTTCTTT.

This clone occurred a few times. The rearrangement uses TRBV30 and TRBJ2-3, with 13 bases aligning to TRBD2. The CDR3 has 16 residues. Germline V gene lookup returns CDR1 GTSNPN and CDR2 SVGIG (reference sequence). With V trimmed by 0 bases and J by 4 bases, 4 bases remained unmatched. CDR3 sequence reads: CAWSVLAGGPSDTQYF. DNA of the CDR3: TGTGCCTGGAGTGTACTAGCGGGAGGGCCGTCAGATACGCAGTATTTT.

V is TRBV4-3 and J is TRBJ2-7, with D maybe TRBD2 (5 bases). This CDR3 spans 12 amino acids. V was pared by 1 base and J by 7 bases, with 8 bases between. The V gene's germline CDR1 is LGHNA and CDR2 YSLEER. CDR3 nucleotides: TGCGCCAGCAGCCAAGGGGAGACGGAGCAGTACTTC. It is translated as CASSQGETEQYF.

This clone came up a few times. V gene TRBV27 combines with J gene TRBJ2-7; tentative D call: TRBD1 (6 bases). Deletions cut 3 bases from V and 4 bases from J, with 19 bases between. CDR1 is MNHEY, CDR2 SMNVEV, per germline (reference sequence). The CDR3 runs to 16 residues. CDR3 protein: CASSFSGQTFSYEQYF. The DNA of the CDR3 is TGTGCCAGCAGTTTCTCAGGACAGACGTTTTCTTACGAGCAGTACTTC.

The CDR3 bases are TGCAGCGTTGATCTTACAGGGGGCGACGAGCAGTACTTC. Translating it yields CSVDLTGGDEQYF. This chain connects TRBV29-1 to TRBJ2-7, with TRBD1 identical over 9 bases. The germline gives CDR1 SQVTM, CDR2 ANQGSEA. The CDR3 runs to 13 residues. Trimming removed 3 bases from V and 5 bases from J; junction bases left unmatched: 5.

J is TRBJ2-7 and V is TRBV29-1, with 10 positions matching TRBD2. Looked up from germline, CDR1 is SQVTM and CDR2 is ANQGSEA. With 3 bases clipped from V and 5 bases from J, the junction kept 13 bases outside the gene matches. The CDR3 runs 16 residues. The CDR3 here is CSVDGNKREGVNEQYF. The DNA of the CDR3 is TGCAGCGTTGATGGTAATAAGCGGGAGGGCGTCAACGAGCAGTACTTC.

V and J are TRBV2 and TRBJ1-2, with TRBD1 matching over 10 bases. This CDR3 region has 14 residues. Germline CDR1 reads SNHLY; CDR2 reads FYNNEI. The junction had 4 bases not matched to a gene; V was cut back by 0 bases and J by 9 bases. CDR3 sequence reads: CASSEATGGFSYTF. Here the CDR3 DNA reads TGTGCCAGCAGTGAAGCGACAGGGGGCTTTAGCTACACCTTC.

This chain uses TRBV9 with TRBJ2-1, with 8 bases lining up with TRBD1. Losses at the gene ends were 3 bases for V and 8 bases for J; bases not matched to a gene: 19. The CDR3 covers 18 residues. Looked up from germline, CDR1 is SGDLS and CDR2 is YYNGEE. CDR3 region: CASSAPPRPGQVGDEQFF. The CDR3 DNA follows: TGTGCCAGCAGCGCCCCCCCAAGACCGGGACAGGTGGGTGATGAGCAGTTCTTC.

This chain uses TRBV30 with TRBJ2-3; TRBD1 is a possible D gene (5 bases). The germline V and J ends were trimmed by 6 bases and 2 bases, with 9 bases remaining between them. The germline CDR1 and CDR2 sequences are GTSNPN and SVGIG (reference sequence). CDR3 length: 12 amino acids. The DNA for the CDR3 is TGTGCCTGCAAGACAGCCACAGATACGCAGTATTTT. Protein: CACKTATDTQYF. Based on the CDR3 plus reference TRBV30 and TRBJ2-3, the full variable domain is SQTIHQWPATLVQPVGSPLSLECTVEGTSNPNLYWYRQAAGRGLQLLFYSVGIGQISSEVPQNLSASRPQDRQFILSSKKLLLSDSGFYLCACKTATDTQYFGPGTRLTVL.

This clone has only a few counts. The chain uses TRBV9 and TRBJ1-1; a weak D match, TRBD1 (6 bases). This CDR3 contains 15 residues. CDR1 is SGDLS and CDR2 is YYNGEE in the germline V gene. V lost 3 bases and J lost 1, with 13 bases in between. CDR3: CASSAQGWGNTEAFF. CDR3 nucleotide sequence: TGTGCCAGCAGCGCTCAGGGGTGGGGGAACACTGAAGCTTTCTTT.

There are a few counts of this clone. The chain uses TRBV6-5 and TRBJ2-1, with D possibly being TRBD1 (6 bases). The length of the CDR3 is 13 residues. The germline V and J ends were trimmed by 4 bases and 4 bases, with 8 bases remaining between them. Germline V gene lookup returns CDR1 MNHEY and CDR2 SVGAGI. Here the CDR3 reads CASSWDKYNEQFF. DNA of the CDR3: TGTGCCAGCAGTTGGGACAAATACAATGAGCAGTTCTTC.

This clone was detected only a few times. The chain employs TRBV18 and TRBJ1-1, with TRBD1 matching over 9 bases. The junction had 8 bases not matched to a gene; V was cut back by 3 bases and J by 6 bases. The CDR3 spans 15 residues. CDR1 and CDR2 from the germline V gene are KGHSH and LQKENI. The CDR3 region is CASSPLTGGDAEAFF. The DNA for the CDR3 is TGTGCCAGCTCACCCCTGACAGGGGGGGACGCTGAAGCTTTCTTT.

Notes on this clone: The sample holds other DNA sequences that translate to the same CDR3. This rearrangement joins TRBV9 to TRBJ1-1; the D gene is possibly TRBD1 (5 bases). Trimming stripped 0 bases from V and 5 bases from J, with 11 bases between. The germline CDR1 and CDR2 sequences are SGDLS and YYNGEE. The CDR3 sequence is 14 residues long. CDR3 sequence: CASSVAGGGTEAFF. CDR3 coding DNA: TGTGCCAGCAGCGTAGCTGGCGGGGGGACTGAAGCTTTCTTT.